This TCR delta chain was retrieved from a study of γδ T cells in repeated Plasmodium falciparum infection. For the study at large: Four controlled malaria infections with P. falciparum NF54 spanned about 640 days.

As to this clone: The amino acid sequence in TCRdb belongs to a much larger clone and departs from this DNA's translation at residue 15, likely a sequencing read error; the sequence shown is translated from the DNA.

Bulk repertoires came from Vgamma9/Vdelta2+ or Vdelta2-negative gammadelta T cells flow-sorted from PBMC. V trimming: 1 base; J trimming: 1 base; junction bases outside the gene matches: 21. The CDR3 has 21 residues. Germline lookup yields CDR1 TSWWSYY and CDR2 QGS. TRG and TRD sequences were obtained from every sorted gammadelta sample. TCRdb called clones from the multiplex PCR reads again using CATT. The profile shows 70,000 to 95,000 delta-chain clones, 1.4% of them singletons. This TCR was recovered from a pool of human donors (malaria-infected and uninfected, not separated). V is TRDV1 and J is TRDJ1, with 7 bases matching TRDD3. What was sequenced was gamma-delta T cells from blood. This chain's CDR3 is CALGEPTPPLYWGMCTDKLIF. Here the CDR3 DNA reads TGTGCTCTTGGGGAACCCACCCCCCCTTTGTACTGGGGCATGTGCACCGATAAACTCATCTTT.